These 19 T cell receptor beta chains were sequenced from one sample in a study of blood T cell repertoires in COVID-19. Using immunoSEQ multiplex PCR, the repertoire was profiled, and TCRdb retains in-frame clones only, with some absent. The sample records roughly 39,000 clones, approximately 85% being singletons. The sample was peripheral blood. Every receptor here comes from a man aged 55 to 70 with acute or convalescent COVID-19.

This chain joins TRBV18 and TRBJ1-3; D remains unclear. V lost 5 bases, J lost 0 bases, and 8 bases lay in between. CDR1 and CDR2 from the germline V gene are KGHSH and LQKENI. This CDR3 spans 14 amino acids. The CDR3 nucleotides read TGTGCCAGCTCAGAGGGAGCCTCTGGAAACACCATATATTTT. Its protein product is CASSEGASGNTIYF.

The V call is TRBV3-1 (or the pseudogene TRBV3-2), the J call TRBJ1-3; D gene uncertain. Germline assignment: CDR1 LGHDT and CDR2 YNNKEL (reference sequence). There are 12 residues in the CDR3. V lost 4 bases and J 4 bases, leaving 5 bases between the germline ends. The CDR3: CASSPGGNTIYF. In nucleotides, the CDR3 is TGTGCCAGCAGCCCGGGGGGAAACACCATATATTTT.

The chain links TRBV25-1 to TRBJ2-5; perhaps TRBD2 as D (7 bases). The V and J ends lost 10 bases and 3 bases respectively, with 15 bases between them. The CDR3 runs to 13 residues. The V gene's germline CDR1 is MGHDK and CDR2 SYGVNS. The CDR3 loop reads CATAGGAKETQYF. The CDR3 DNA is TGTGCCACCGCTGGGGGGGCAAAAGAGACCCAGTACTTC. The variable domain in full, with the rest retrieved from reference TRBV25-1 and TRBJ2-5, is EADIYQTPRYLVIGTGKKITLECSQTMGHDKMYWYQQDPGMELHLIHYSYGVNSTEKGDLSSESTVSRIRTEHFPLTLESARPSHTSQYLCATAGGAKETQYFGPGTRLLVL.

The chain is built from TRBV3-1 (or the pseudogene TRBV3-2) and TRBJ2-7, with 9 bases lining up with TRBD2. The CDR3 sequence is 16 residues long. The V and J ends lost 3 bases and 5 bases, in that order; junction bases with no gene match: 11. Germline lookup yields CDR1 LGHDT and CDR2 YNNKEL (reference sequence). The CDR3 spells CASSQDLSGSWDEQYF. The CDR3 DNA is TGTGCCAGCAGCCAGGACCTTAGCGGGAGTTGGGACGAGCAGTACTTC.

V usage is TRBV18 and J usage is TRBJ2-7; no reliable D call. The CDR3 is 12 residues long. CDR1 is KGHSH and CDR2 is LQKENI in the germline V gene. With 3 bases removed from V and 2 bases from J, the gap between germline ends came to 5 bases. The CDR3 region has the DNA TGTGCCAGCTCACCCTCTACCTACGAGCAGTACTTC. Protein product: CASSPSTYEQYF.

The chain recombines TRBV9 with TRBJ1-5; the match to TRBD1 covers 9 bases. Germline V gene data show CDR1 as SGDLS and CDR2 as YYNGEE. This CDR3 spans 15 amino acids. J lost 10 bases, V lost 4 bases, and 12 bases had no gene match. The CDR3 is CASSSEGQGVSPQHF. Written as DNA, the CDR3 is TGTGCCAGCAGCTCAGAGGGACAGGGAGTGAGTCCCCAGCATTTT.

The chain combines TRBV6-6 with TRBJ1-5; D is uncertain. This CDR3 contains 13 residues. V lost 4 bases and J 15 bases, leaving 19 bases between the germline ends. Germline loops: CDR1 MNHNY, CDR2 SVGAGI (reference sequence). The CDR3 region has the DNA TGTGCCAGCAGTTCCCCAGGACTTGCACTGGGGCATTTT. Its protein is CASSSPGLALGHF.

The chain is built from TRBV7-2 and TRBJ2-3; TRBD2 aligns across 9 bases. The J segment lost 2 bases and the V segment lost 5 bases, leaving 5 bases of the junction unmatched. The length of the CDR3 is 15 residues. CDR1 and CDR2 from the germline V gene are SGHTA and FQGNSA. The CDR3, as DNA: TGTGCCAGCAGCGTCTCTAGCGGGGCCACAGATACGCAGTATTTT. Protein: CASSVSSGATDTQYF.

The chain is built from TRBV19 and TRBJ1-3, with D possibly TRBD1 on 5 matching bases. Germline V gives CDR1 LNHDA, CDR2 SQIVND (reference sequence). The V end lost 9 bases, the J end lost 6 bases, and 9 bases lay between the germline ends. The CDR3 is made up of 11 amino acids. CDR3 protein: CASREENTIYF. The CDR3, as DNA: TGTGCCAGCAGGGAGGAAAACACCATATATTTT.

The rearrangement uses TRBV6-2 or TRBV6-3 and TRBJ1-6; weak D call: TRBD1 (5 bases). Germline CDR1 is MNHEY and CDR2 is SVGEGT. Trimming left V 8 bases short and J 9 bases short, with 14 bases between. The CDR3 length is 13 residues. CDR3 bases: TGTGCCAGCGGCCGTAGGGGAGGTTCACCCCTCCACTTT. This encodes CASGRRGGSPLHF.

The J gene is TRBJ2-7, the V gene TRBV20-1; 8 bases match TRBD1. This CDR3 is built from 13 residues. The J segment lost 2 bases and the V segment lost 6 bases, leaving 6 bases of the junction unmatched. Germline V gene lookup returns CDR1 DFQATT and CDR2 SNEGSKA (reference sequence). The CDR3 here is CSASTGGTYEQYF. CDR3 nucleotide sequence: TGCAGTGCAAGTACAGGGGGTACCTACGAGCAGTACTTC.

The gene calls are TRBV27 and TRBJ2-1, with D possibly matching TRBD2 (5 bases). With 2 bases removed from V and 7 bases from J, the gap between germline ends came to 21 bases. Per the germline V gene, CDR1 is MNHEY and CDR2 is SMNVEV (reference sequence). The CDR3 covers 17 residues. The CDR3, as DNA: TGTGCCAGCAGTTTACCTGCGACGGCCGGCCCGGGGAATGAGCAGTTCTTC. Its translation is CASSLPATAGPGNEQFF.

The chain is built from TRBV5-6 and TRBJ2-7; TRBD1 is a possible D gene (7 bases). The V gene's germline CDR1 is SGHDT and CDR2 YYEEEE. The CDR3 length is 16 residues. Deletions cut 4 bases from V and 1 base from J, with 18 bases between. The CDR3: CASSPGLAGGSYEQYF. The CDR3 DNA reads TGTGCCAGCAGCCCGGGATTGGCAGGGGGGTCCTACGAGCAGTACTTC.

The chain has TRBV27 and TRBJ1-4, with 9 bases aligning to TRBD1. The CDR3 extends over 14 amino acids. CDR1 MNHEY and CDR2 SMNVEV come from the germline V gene (reference sequence). V shed 7 bases, J shed 7 bases, and the junction held 7 bases outside the gene matches. This CDR3 reads CASKGDRVGEKLFF. The CDR3, as DNA: TGTGCCAGCAAGGGGGACAGGGTGGGTGAAAAACTGTTTTTT.

CDR3 region: CASSFRGRSGELFF. As DNA, the CDR3 is TGTGCCAGCAGTTTTCGGGGGAGATCCGGGGAGCTGTTTTTT. The chain has TRBV27 and TRBJ2-2, with D perhaps TRBD2 (6 bases). Trimming cost V 3 bases and J 6 bases, with 11 bases left between them. Germline V lookup: CDR1 MNHEY, CDR2 SMNVEV (reference sequence). The CDR3 is made up of 14 amino acids.

V and J are TRBV7-9 and TRBJ2-2, with 9 bases fitting TRBD1. Germline CDR1 and CDR2: SEHNR and FQNEAQ (reference sequence). The CDR3 sequence is 17 residues long. V was pared by 4 bases and J by 1 base, with 7 bases of the junction left unmatched. The CDR3 reads CASSWEQGAMNTGELFF. Written as DNA, the CDR3 is TGTGCCAGCAGCTGGGAACAGGGGGCGATGAACACCGGGGAGCTGTTTTTT.

The V call is TRBV10-3, the J call TRBJ1-3; D is ambiguous. Trimming left V 7 bases short and J 4 bases short, with 11 bases between. The germline V gene encodes CDR1 ENHRY and CDR2 SYGVKD. This CDR3 contains 13 residues. CDR3 bases: TGTGCCATCACTACCGACACGGGAAACACCATATATTTT. Translating gives CAITTDTGNTIYF.

V is TRBV7-2 and J is TRBJ2-7, with a tentative D call TRBD1 (6 bases). The germline CDR1 and CDR2 sequences are SGHTA and FQGNSA. V dropped 0 bases and J dropped 6 bases, with 12 bases sitting between them. The CDR3 is made up of 14 amino acids. The DNA for the CDR3 is TGTGCCAGCAGCTTAGCGGACAGCTTTCCCGAGCAGTACTTC. This translates into CASSLADSFPEQYF. Supplemented by reference TRBV7-2 and TRBJ2-7, the full variable domain reads GAGVSQSPSNKVTEKGKDVELRCDPISGHTALYWYRQSLGQGLEFLIYFQGNSAPDKSGLPSDRFSAERTGGSVSTLTIQRTQQEDSAVYLCASSLADSFPEQYFGPGTRLTVT.

The rearrangement links TRBV10-3 to TRBJ1-6; tentative D call: TRBD1 (6 bases). The CDR3 contains 14 residues. CDR1 and CDR2 (germline): ENHRY, SYGVKD. Trimming pared 11 bases from V and 7 bases from J, leaving 18 bases between. This CDR3 is CAVNRDIKNSPLHF. The CDR3 nucleotides read TGTGCCGTAAACCGGGACATAAAGAATTCACCCCTCCACTTT.